Described below is a single T cell receptor (beta chain) sequence and its context. Germline lookup yields CDR1 SGHTA and CDR2 FQGTGA. V lost 1 base and J lost 6, with 15 bases in between. This CDR3 has 15 residues. These data come from a study of cytomegalovirus exposure and HLA in healthy donors. PCR primers comprised 60 Vbeta and 13 Jbeta primers. Profiled with immunoSEQ multiplex PCR; TCRdb holds only in-frame clones, not every one. The data show 90,000 to 95,000 clones, with roughly 79% seen just once and 0.57% held by the top ten. The chain links TRBV7-3 to TRBJ1-1; weak D call: TRBD1 (5 bases). The receptor's source is a man aged 25-45 years in good health and CMV-seronegative. Specimen: PBMCs. As DNA, the CDR3 is TGTGCCAGCAGCTTAAGGCAGGGCCTAGGGGCTGAAGCTTTCTTT. It specifies CASSLRQGLGAEAFF.